This T cell receptor (beta chain) was recorded in a study of OX40 agonist ivuxolimab in advanced cancers. On the study more broadly: Patients received ivuxolimab, an agonistic anti-OX40 (CD134) antibody. Anti-PD-1, anti-PD-L1 or anti-CTLA-4 therapy given earlier was allowed, and roughly 40% had some.

This clone was seen a few times. Only in-frame clones appear in the TCRdb table, and some are missing; sequencing was by immunoSEQ multiplex PCR. Among under 75,000 clones listed, 86% were seen once. The CDR3 has 17 residues. Germline CDR1 is MNHNS and CDR2 is SASEGT. After removal of 3 bases from V and 6 bases from J, the junction contained 10 bases not matched to a gene. Autoimmune disease history or systemic immunosuppression was exclusionary. The receptor's source is an adult with an advanced solid tumor such as melanoma, head and neck, liver or kidney cancer. This specimen was CD4+ or CD8+ T cells sorted from blood, taken in a trial of the OX40 agonist ivuxolimab. The chain combines TRBV6-1 with TRBJ2-3; 12 bases fit TRBD2. CDR3 nucleotides: TGTGCCAGCAGTGAGATACTAGCGGGAGGACCTAAGGATACGCAGTATTTT. It yields the protein CASSEILAGGPKDTQYF.